This is a list of T cell receptor beta chains from one sample in a study of Graves' ophthalmopathy and Graves' hyperthyroidism. A single record per CDR3 protein comes from TCRdb applying MiXCR to the multiplex PCR reads. This table holds 600,000 to 700,000 distinct CDR3 sequences, over 40% found once. The specimen was peripheral blood. The receptors were sampled from an adult man with Graves' ophthalmopathy. The CDR3 runs from the conserved cysteine through the conserved F or W. A D gene is named only where the DNA matches it firmly. A row's size may be missing; if present it is once, few, many or a size class.

j_call d_call v_call clone_size cdr3_nt cdr3_aa
TRBJ1-2 . TRBV25-1 many TGTGCCAGCAGTCTCGGGACGATTAACTATGGCTACACCTTC CASSLGTINYGYTF
TRBJ1-2 . TRBV6-5 many TGTGCCAGCAGTTACCGCGGACAAAGGGGCTACACCTTC CASSYRGQRGYTF
TRBJ1-4 . TRBV7-2 few TGTGCCAGCAGCTTAGTTAGGACGGTCGGCGAAAAACTGTTTTTT CASSLVRTVGEKLFF
TRBJ1-4 . TRBV3-1 once TGTGCCAGCAGTTTCAGCCCATGGAATGAAAAACTGTTTTTT CASSFSPWNEKLFF
TRBJ1-1 TRBD1 TRBV19 . TGTGCCAGTAGTATCCCCAGGGGGAGCACTGAAGCTTTCTTT CASSIPRGSTEAFF
TRBJ2-5 . TRBV9 many TGTGCCAGCAGCGAGGGGGGTGCGGGGGAAGAGACCCAGTACTTC CASSEGGAGEETQYF
TRBJ1-2 . TRBV19 few TGTGCCAGTACCCCCCTTCCAGGACGGGTTGGCTACACCTTC CASTPLPGRVGYTF
TRBJ1-6 . TRBV14 many TGTGCCAGCAGCCAAGAGGGGGTTAGGAATTCACCCCTCCACTTT CASSQEGVRNSPLHF
TRBJ1-2 TRBD1 TRBV2 many TGTGCCACACAGGGGAACTATGGCTACACCTTC CATQGNYGYTF
TRBJ2-7 TRBD2 TRBV7-3 . TGTGCCAGCAGCCCGGCCTGGCGGGAGGGCTACGAGCAGTACTTC CASSPAWREGYEQYF
TRBJ1-1 . TRBV10-2 many TGCGCCAGTGCAACAGGGCCCAACACTGAAGCTTTCTTT CASATGPNTEAFF
TRBJ1-1 TRBD1 TRBV2 many TGTGCCAGCAGTGTAGAGGGGGCGAGTACTGAAGCTTTCTTT CASSVEGASTEAFF
TRBJ1-5 . TRBV10-3 many TGTGCCAGCAGTTCCCCCAGGAAGGACAATCAGCCCCAGCATTTT CASSSPRKDNQPQHF
TRBJ2-5 TRBD1 TRBV7-9 . TGTGCCAGCAGCACCGGGTGGACAGGGGCCCAAGAGACCCAGTACTTC CASSTGWTGAQETQYF
TRBJ2-7 . TRBV20-1 many TGCAGTGCTAGAGTCGTTGCCGGGAGCGGCTCCTACGAGCAGTACTTC CSARVVAGSGSYEQYF
TRBJ2-7 TRBD2 TRBV5-1 many TGCGCCAGCAGCTTGGTCGGGGCTAGCGGGAGCTACGAGCAGTACTTC CASSLVGASGSYEQYF
TRBJ2-7 . TRBV9 . TGTGCCAGCAGCTCAAGCCCTCGGACCTACGAGCAGTACTTC CASSSSPRTYEQYF
TRBJ1-1 . TRBV5-4 few TGTGCCAGCAGCTGGGGGGGATCCACTGAAGCTTTCTTT CASSWGGSTEAFF
TRBJ1-2 . TRBV2 . TGTGCCGGCAGCGTGGAGGGGAACGGAGGCTACACCTTC CAGSVEGNGGYTF
TRBJ2-5 . TRBV2 many TGTGCCAGCAGTGGACTCGCCAGCATAGAGACCCAGTACTTC CASSGLASIETQYF
TRBJ2-7 . TRBV10-3 many TGTGCCATCAGTGAGGGGCACGAGCAGTACTTC CAISEGHEQYF
TRBJ2-5 . TRBV5-8 many TGTGCCAGCAGCGCCTCGGCCCTGGGCGAGACCCAGTACTTC CASSASALGETQYF
TRBJ1-1 . TRBV5-1 . TGCGCCAGCACCTTAACGCCCGTGAACACTGAAGCTTTCTTT CASTLTPVNTEAFF
TRBJ2-5 . TRBV6-6 . TGTGCCTGCAGTTACGGCACATCCCGGGAGACCCAGTACTTC CACSYGTSRETQYF
TRBJ1-5 . TRBV7-8 many TGTGCCAGCAGCTTAGGACCTCTGAGTTCGAGCAATCAGCCCCAGCATTTT CASSLGPLSSSNQPQHF
TRBJ2-3 . TRBV2 . TGTGCCAGCAGTGATCCTACGACGCAACAGGGTCTGTCCACAGATACGCAGTATTTT CASSDPTTQQGLSTDTQYF
TRBJ2-5 . TRBV29-1 . TGCAGCGTTCTAGGGGGAGAGGAGACCCAGTACTTC CSVLGGEETQYF
TRBJ1-2 . TRBV29-1 . TGCAGCGTTGTCCACAGGACAGCTAACTATGGCTACACCTTC CSVVHRTANYGYTF
TRBJ2-7 TRBD2 TRBV25-1 . TGTGCCAGCAGTGAATGGGGGGGATCCTACGAGCAGTACTTC CASSEWGGSYEQYF
TRBJ1-5 . TRBV2 many TGTGCCAGCAGTGGGTCGGCGGACGGTGGGCCCCAGCATTTT CASSGSADGGPQHF
TRBJ1-1 . TRBV20-1 few TGCAGTGCTAGAGATACCCGGTTAGGGGCCTCGGGCACTGAAGCTTTCTTT CSARDTRLGASGTEAFF
TRBJ2-7 . TRBV20-1 . TGCAGTGCTTACGCTGGGGGAACCTCCTACGAGCAGTACTTC CSAYAGGTSYEQYF
TRBJ1-6 TRBD1 TRBV10-3 many TGTGCCATCCGGGGACAGGGGGACAATTCACCCCTCCACTTT CAIRGQGDNSPLHF
TRBJ1-4 TRBD1 TRBV9 many TGTGCCAGCAGCGCAAATGGACAGGGTGAAAAACTGTTTTTT CASSANGQGEKLFF
TRBJ2-3 TRBD2 TRBV7-2 . TGTGCCAGCAGCAAGGGACTAGCGGGGGGGACAGATACGCAGTATTTT CASSKGLAGGTDTQYF
TRBJ1-4 . TRBV15 many TGTGCCACCAGCAGAGGGGGGTTAGATAATGAAAAACTGTTTTTT CATSRGGLDNEKLFF
TRBJ1-6 TRBD1 TRBV11-1 . TGTGCCAGCAGCTTAACAGGGGCCCCATCACCCCTCCACTTT CASSLTGAPSPLHF
TRBJ2-7 . TRBV4-2 once TGTGCCAGCAGCCCAACGGCGGGGGCCCCCCACGAGCAGTACTTC CASSPTAGAPHEQYF
TRBJ2-7 . TRBV12-3/TRBV12-4 many TGTGCCAGCAGTTTTTTGTCGTCCGAGCAGTACTTC CASSFLSSEQYF
TRBJ2-5 TRBD2 TRBV20-1 . TGCAGTGCTAGACCGCTAGCGGGAGTGGAGACCCAGTACTTC CSARPLAGVETQYF
TRBJ1-4 . TRBV12-3/TRBV12-4 few TGTGCCAGCAGTTATCGCGGGGGCGCCCATGAAAAACTGTTTTTT CASSYRGGAHEKLFF
TRBJ2-7 . TRBV9 . TGTGCCAGCAGCGCAGCCCCCAGCTCCTACGAGCAGTACTTC CASSAAPSSYEQYF
TRBJ1-1 TRBD1 TRBV13 . TGTGCCAGCAGCTTAGGAATGATTAGGGGGACAGGTGAAGCTTTCTTT CASSLGMIRGTGEAFF
TRBJ2-7 . TRBV9 many TGTGCCAGCAGCGTAGGGTTGGGTCACGAGCAGTACTTC CASSVGLGHEQYF
TRBJ1-2 TRBD1 TRBV6-5 many TGTGCCAGCAGAAAGGGACAGGGAATTGATTATGGCTACACCTTC CASRKGQGIDYGYTF
TRBJ2-2 TRBD1 TRBV12-3/TRBV12-4 . TGTGCCAGCAGTTACAGGGGTACCGGGGAGCTGTTTTTT CASSYRGTGELFF
TRBJ2-3 . TRBV7-3 . TGTGCCAGCAGCTTAGCCGCGGCGTTAGATACGCAGTATTTT CASSLAAALDTQYF
TRBJ1-1 . TRBV7-6 many TGTGCCAGCAACAATCCCATGGGGAACACTGAAGCTTTCTTT CASNNPMGNTEAFF
TRBJ1-6 TRBD1 TRBV12-3/TRBV12-4 many TGTGCCAGCAGTTTAAGTTACAGGGGAAATTCACCCCTCCACTTT CASSLSYRGNSPLHF
TRBJ1-5 . TRBV29-1 many TGCAGCGTTGAGGCCCGGGAAGGTGGGAGCAATCAGCCCCAGCATTTT CSVEAREGGSNQPQHF
TRBJ1-5 . TRBV7-9 . TGTGCCAGCAGCTTCGAAGGGGAGGGCAATCAGCCCCAGCATTTT CASSFEGEGNQPQHF
TRBJ2-7 . TRBV7-9 few TGTGCCAGCAGCCTTAGGGGGTCGGGGGGCCCCAGAGAGCAGTACTTC CASSLRGSGGPREQYF
TRBJ1-2 TRBD1 TRBV24-1 many TGTGCCACCAGTGATCCCCGGAGGACAGGGTCCCATGGCTACACCTTC CATSDPRRTGSHGYTF
TRBJ1-2 TRBD1 TRBV29-1 many TGCAGCGTGTTGGAGGGGGGACAGGGAAATGGCTACACCTTC CSVLEGGQGNGYTF
TRBJ1-6 . TRBV11-2 many TGTGCCAGCAGCCGCCCGGGGAATTCACCCCTCCACTTT CASSRPGNSPLHF
TRBJ1-5 . TRBV15 . TGTGCCACCAGCCGCAGAGCCCAGCATTTT CATSRRAQHF